This TCR beta chain was found in a study of T cells in Graves' hyperthyroidism and ophthalmopathy. Subjects with ophthalmopathy showed a Clinical Activity Score no lower than 3, a NOSPECS grade no lower than 4, and a duration shorter than 3 months. Criteria for exclusion of patients were uncontrolled infection, other autoimmune disease, pregnancy or lactation. Diagnoses used clinical symptoms, serum thyroxine and TRAb, thyroid ultrasound and orbital computed tomography. Amplified TCR beta CDR3 regions derived from RNA transcripts. The HTBI primer set served for first-round RT-PCR of the TCR CDR3. TCRdb re-called the multiplex PCR reads through MiXCR, storing one row per CDR3 protein. Of some 270,000 distinct CDR3 sequences detected, about 25% appear once; the ten largest clones hold approximately 32%. Germline CDR1 and CDR2: DFQATT and SNEGSKA (reference sequence). This CDR3 is built from 16 residues. Trimming took 6 bases from V and 3 from J; bases not matched to a gene: 12.

V usage is TRBV20-1 and J usage is TRBJ2-7, with 12 bases identical to TRBD2. The clonotype originates from a woman between 40 and 55 years old with Graves' ophthalmopathy. What was sequenced was blood. This chain's CDR3 is CSAWVLAGGGFYEQYF. In DNA form, the CDR3 reads TGCAGTGCGTGGGTGCTAGCGGGAGGGGGGTTCTACGAGCAGTACTTC.